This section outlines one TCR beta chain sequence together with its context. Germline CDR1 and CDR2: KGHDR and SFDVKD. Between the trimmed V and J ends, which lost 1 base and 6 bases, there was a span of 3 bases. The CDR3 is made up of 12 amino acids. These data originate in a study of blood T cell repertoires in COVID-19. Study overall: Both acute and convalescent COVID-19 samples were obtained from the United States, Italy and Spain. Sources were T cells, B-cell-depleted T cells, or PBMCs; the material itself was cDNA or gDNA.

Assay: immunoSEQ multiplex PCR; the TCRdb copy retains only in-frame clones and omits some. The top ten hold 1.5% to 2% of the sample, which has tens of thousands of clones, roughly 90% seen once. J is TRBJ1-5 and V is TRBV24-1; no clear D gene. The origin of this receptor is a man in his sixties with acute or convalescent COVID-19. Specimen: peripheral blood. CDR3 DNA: TGTGCCACCAGTGATTTCGGTCAGCCCCAGCATTTT. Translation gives CATSDFGQPQHF.